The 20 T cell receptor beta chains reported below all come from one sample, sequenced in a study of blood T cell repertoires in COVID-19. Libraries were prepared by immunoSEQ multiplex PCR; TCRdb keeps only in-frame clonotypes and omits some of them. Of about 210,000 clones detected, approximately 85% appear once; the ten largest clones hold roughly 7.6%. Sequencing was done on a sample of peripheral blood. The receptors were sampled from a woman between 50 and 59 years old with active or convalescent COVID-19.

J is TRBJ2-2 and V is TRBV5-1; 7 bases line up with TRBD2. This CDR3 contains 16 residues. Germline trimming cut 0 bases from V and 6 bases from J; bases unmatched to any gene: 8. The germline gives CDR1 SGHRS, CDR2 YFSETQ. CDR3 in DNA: TGCGCCAGCAGCTTGGCCCCTAGCCGGGGGGCCGGGGAGCTGTTTTTT. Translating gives CASSLAPSRGAGELFF.

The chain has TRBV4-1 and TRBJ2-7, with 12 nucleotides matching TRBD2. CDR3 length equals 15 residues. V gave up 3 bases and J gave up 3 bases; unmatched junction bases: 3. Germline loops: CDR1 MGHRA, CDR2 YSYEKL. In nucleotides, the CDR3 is TGCGCCAGCAGCCATTCGACTAGCGGGAGCTACGAGCAGTACTTC. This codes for CASSHSTSGSYEQYF.

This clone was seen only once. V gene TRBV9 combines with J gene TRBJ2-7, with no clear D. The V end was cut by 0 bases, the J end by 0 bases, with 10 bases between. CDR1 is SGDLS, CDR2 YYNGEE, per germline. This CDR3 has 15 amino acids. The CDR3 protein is CASSVAPFSSYEQYF. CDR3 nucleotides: TGTGCCAGCAGCGTAGCACCGTTCAGCTCCTACGAGCAGTACTTC.

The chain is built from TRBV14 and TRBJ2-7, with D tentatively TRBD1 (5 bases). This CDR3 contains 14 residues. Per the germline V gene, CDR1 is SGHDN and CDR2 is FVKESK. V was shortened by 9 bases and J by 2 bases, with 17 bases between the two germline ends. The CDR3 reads CASLYQGFPYEQYF. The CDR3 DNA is TGTGCCAGTTTATACCAGGGTTTTCCCTACGAGCAGTACTTC.

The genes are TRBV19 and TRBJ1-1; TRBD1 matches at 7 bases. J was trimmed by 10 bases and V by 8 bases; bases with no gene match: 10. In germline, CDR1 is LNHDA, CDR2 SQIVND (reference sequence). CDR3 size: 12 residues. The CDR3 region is CASSRQGKRAFF. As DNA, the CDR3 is TGTGCCAGTTCCCGACAGGGTAAGCGAGCTTTCTTT. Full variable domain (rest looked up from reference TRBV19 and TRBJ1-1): DGGITQSPKYLFRKEGQNVTLSCEQNLNHDAMYWYRQDPGQGLRLIYYSQIVNDFQKGDIAEGYSVSREKKESFPLTVTSAQKNPTAFYLCASSRQGKRAFFGQGTRLTVV.

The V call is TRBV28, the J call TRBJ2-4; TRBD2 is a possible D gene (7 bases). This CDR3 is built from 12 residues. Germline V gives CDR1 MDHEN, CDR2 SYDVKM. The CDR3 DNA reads TGTGCGGCGGGGGCGTTCAAAAACATTCAGTACTTC. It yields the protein CAAGAFKNIQYF.

The CDR3 region has the DNA TGTGCCAGCTCAGGGGGGGGCACTGAAGCTTTCTTT. Protein product: CASSGGGTEAFF. The chain employs TRBV18 and TRBJ1-1, with a weak D call TRBD1 (5 bases). The germline V gene has CDR1 KGHSH and CDR2 LQKENI. With 5 bases removed from V and 4 bases from J, the gap between germline ends came to 8 bases. This CDR3 is built from 12 residues.

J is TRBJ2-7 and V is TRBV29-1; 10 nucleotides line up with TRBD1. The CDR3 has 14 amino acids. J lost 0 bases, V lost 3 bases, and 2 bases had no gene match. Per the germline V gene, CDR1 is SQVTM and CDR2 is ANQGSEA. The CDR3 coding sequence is TGCAGCGTTGAGGGACAGGGGATCTCCTACGAGCAGTACTTC. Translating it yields CSVEGQGISYEQYF.

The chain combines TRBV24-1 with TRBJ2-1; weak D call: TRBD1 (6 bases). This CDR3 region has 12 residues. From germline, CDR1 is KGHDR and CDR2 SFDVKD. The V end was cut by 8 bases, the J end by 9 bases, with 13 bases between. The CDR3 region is CATKLEGGEQFF. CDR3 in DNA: TGTGCCACCAAACTAGAAGGGGGTGAGCAGTTCTTC.

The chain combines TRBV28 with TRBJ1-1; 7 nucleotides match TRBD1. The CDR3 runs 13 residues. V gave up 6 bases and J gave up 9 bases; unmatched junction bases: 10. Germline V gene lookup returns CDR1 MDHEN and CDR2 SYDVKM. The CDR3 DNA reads TGTGCCAGCAGCCCTATACAGGGGAACCAAGCTTTCTTT. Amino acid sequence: CASSPIQGNQAFF.

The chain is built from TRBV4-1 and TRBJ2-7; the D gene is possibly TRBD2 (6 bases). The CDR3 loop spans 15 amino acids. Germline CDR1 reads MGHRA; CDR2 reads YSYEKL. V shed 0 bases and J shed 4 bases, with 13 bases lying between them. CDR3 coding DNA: TGCGCCAGCAGCCAAGATCGGGGGTCCATGTACGAGCAGTACGTC. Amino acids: CASSQDRGSMYEQYV.

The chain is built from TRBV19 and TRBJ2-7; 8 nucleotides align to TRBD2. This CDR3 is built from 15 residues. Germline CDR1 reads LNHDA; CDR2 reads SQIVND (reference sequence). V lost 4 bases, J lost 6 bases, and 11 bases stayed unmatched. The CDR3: CASSRPGLEVGEQYF. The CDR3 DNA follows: TGTGCCAGTAGTAGGCCGGGACTAGAGGTCGGCGAGCAGTACTTC.

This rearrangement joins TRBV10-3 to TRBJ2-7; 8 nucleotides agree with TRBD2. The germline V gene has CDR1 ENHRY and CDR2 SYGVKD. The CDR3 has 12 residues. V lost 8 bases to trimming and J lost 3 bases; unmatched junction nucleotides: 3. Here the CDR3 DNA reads TGTGCCATCGCGGGAGGAAACTACGAGCAGTACTTC. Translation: CAIAGGNYEQYF.

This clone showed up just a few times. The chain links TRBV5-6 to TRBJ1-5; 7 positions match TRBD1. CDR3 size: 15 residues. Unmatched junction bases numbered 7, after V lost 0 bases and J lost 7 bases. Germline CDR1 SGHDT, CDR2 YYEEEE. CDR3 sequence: CASSLVNRGDQPQHF. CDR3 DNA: TGTGCCAGCAGCTTGGTGAACAGGGGCGACCAGCCCCAGCATTTT. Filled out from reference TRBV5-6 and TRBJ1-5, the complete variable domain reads DAGVTQSPTHLIKTRGQQVTLRCSPKSGHDTVSWYQQALGQGPQFIFQYYEEEERQRGNFPDRFSGHQFPNYSSELNVNALLLGDSALYLCASSLVNRGDQPQHFGDGTRLSIL.

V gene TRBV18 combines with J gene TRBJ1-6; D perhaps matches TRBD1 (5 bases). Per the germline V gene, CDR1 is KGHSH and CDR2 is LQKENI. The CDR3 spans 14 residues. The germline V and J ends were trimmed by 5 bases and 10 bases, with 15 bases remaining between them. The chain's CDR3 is CASSMALRGSPLHF. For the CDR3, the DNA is TGTGCCAGCTCAATGGCCCTGCGGGGGTCACCCCTCCACTTT.

The CDR3 here is CASSPRGGHTEAFF. CDR3 bases: TGCGCCAGCAGCCCTAGGGGTGGCCACACTGAAGCTTTCTTT. The chain uses TRBV5-1 and TRBJ1-1, with D possibly being TRBD1 (5 bases). Germline V gene data show CDR1 as SGHRS and CDR2 as YFSETQ. Trimming stripped 4 bases from V and 3 bases from J, with 13 bases between. The length of the CDR3 is 14 residues.

CDR3 in DNA: TGTGCCAGCAGCTTAGGGGCGGGAGCCACCGGAGGCTTACATACGCAGTATTTT. It yields the protein CASSLGAGATGGLHTQYF. This chain uses TRBV7-2 with TRBJ2-3, with TRBD2 matching 7 bases. CDR1 is SGHTA, CDR2 FQGNSA, per germline. The CDR3 totals 18 residues. V was pared by 1 base and J by 7 bases, with 17 bases of the junction left unmatched.

The CDR3 bases are TGTGCCAGTAGTATTTTGCTAGCCGAGGGAAATGAGCAGTTCTTC. It translates to CASSILLAEGNEQFF. J is TRBJ2-1 and V is TRBV19; maybe TRBD2 (5 bases). The germline gives CDR1 LNHDA, CDR2 SQIVND (reference sequence). The CDR3 extends over 15 amino acids. V lost 3 bases and J 7 bases, leaving 16 bases between the germline ends.

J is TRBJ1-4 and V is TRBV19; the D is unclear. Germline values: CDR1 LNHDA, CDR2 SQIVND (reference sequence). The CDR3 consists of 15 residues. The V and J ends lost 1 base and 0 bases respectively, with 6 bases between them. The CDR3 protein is CASSIGRATNEKLFF. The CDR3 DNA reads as TGTGCCAGTAGTATAGGACGGGCAACTAATGAAAAACTGTTTTTT.

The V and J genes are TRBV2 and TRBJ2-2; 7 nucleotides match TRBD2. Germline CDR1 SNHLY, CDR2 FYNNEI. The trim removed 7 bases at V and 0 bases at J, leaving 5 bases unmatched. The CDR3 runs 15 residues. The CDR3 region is CASTPAGTNTGELFF. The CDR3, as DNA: TGTGCCAGCACCCCAGCGGGAACGAACACCGGGGAGCTGTTTTTT.